These T cell receptor beta chains were read from a single sample in a study of T cells in localized non-small cell lung cancer. The assay was immunoSEQ multiplex PCR, and TCRdb's table has in-frame clones only and misses some. The sample carries 24,000 or so clones, approximately 90% recorded once. The sequences come from peripheral blood, collected before any cancer treatment. These receptor sequences come from a woman between 35 and 70 years old with stage I lung adenocarcinoma. CDR3s include the opening cysteine and the closing phenylalanine or tryptophan. D genes are given only for firm matches. Not every row has a clone size; where given, it reads once, few, many or a size class.

D gene	V gene	clone size	J gene	CDR3 length	CDR3 DNA	CDR3 protein
TRBD2	TRBV7-2	.	TRBJ2-5	16	TGTGCCAGCAGCCCACCTAGCGGGAGACTCTCTGAGACCCAGTACTTC	CASSPPSGRLSETQYF
TRBD1	TRBV5-1	.	TRBJ1-4	13	TGCGCCAGCAGCTCGGGACAGAATGAAAAACTGTTTTTT	CASSSGQNEKLFF
TRBD1	TRBV30	.	TRBJ1-4	14	TGTGCCTGGAGTCGGCAGGGGGCAAGGGAAAAACTGTTTTTT	CAWSRQGAREKLFF
TRBD1	TRBV11-3	.	TRBJ2-7	14	TGTGCCAGCAGCCAAGACAGGGCCCCCTACGAGCAGTACTTC	CASSQDRAPYEQYF
.	TRBV7-3	.	TRBJ2-7	13	TGTGCCAGCAGCTTAGGAGGGACGGGCGAGCAGTACTTC	CASSLGGTGEQYF
.	TRBV30	.	TRBJ2-5	15	TGTGCCTGGAGTCCGGGGGTTTGGGACCAAGAGACCCAGTACTTC	CAWSPGVWDQETQYF
.	TRBV28	.	TRBJ2-1	12	TGTGCCAGCAGACTCAGGGTCAATGAGCAGTTCTTC	CASRLRVNEQFF
.	TRBV6-6	.	TRBJ2-7	13	TGTGCCGGCCAGCAGGGATGGTCGGGCGAGCAGTACTTC	CAGQQGWSGEQYF
.	TRBV7-2	once	TRBJ2-7	12	TGTGCCAGCAGCGACCGAGGCTCCGAGCAGTACTTC	CASSDRGSEQYF
TRBD2	TRBV5-6	.	TRBJ2-1	17	TGTGCCAGCACCCTAAGGATCGGCGGGAGGGTTCACAATGAGCAGTTCTTC	CASTLRIGGRVHNEQFF
TRBD2	TRBV11-2	.	TRBJ2-5	17	TGTGCCAGCAGCCCCCGGGGAGCGGGAGTAGGAGGAGAGACCCAGTACTTC	CASSPRGAGVGGETQYF
.	TRBV28	.	TRBJ1-1	13	TGTGCCAGCAGTTCCGTCCATAGACCTGAAGCTTTCTTT	CASSSVHRPEAFF
.	TRBV19	.	TRBJ2-7	13	TGTGCCAGTAGCGCAGGCCGCAACTACGAGCAGTACTTC	CASSAGRNYEQYF
TRBD1	TRBV9	.	TRBJ2-7	16	TGTGCCAGCAGCCCGAGGACAGGGTTTCCGCGGAACGAGCAGTACTTC	CASSPRTGFPRNEQYF
.	TRBV7-2	.	TRBJ2-5	13	TGTGCCAGCAGCTTCCCGCAGTGGACGACCCAGTACTTC	CASSFPQWTTQYF
.	TRBV18	.	TRBJ2-6	15	TGTGCCAGCTCGCCTAACAGGGCTGGGGCCAACGTCCTGACTTTC	CASSPNRAGANVLTF
.	TRBV28	.	TRBJ2-7	14	TGTGCCAGCAGCCCCCTTCATCCCCCCTACGAGCAGTACTTC	CASSPLHPPYEQYF
.	TRBV9	.	TRBJ2-1	15	TGTGCCAGCAGCGTAGCCGGGAGCCCCTACAATGAGCAGTTCTTC	CASSVAGSPYNEQFF
TRBD1	TRBV19	.	TRBJ2-5	14	TGTGCCAGTAGTAACAGGGGGGTTCGGGAGACCCAGTACTTC	CASSNRGVRETQYF
TRBD2	TRBV27	.	TRBJ2-5	17	TGTGCCAGCAGTTTGGTTCCGGGACTAGCGGGAATAAAGACCCAGTACTTC	CASSLVPGLAGIKTQYF
.	TRBV4-3	.	TRBJ2-3	15	TGCGCCAGCAGCCCTGTAGGAGTCCCCCCAGATACGCAGTATTTT	CASSPVGVPPDTQYF
.	TRBV28	once	TRBJ2-2	13	TGTGCCAGCAGTCCCACGAACACCGGGGAGCTGTTTTTT	CASSPTNTGELFF
.	TRBV27	.	TRBJ2-5	12	TGTGCCAGCAGCGGAGATCAAGAGACCCAGTACTTC	CASSGDQETQYF
TRBD1	TRBV15	.	TRBJ2-7	15	TGTGCCACCAGCAGAGACAGGGGGCTTATCTACGAGCAGTACTTC	CATSRDRGLIYEQYF
.	TRBV9	.	TRBJ1-1	14	TGTGCCAGCAGCCCCAGGGGATACGACACTGAAGCTTTCTTT	CASSPRGYDTEAFF
.	TRBV5-1	.	TRBJ1-1	13	TGCGCCAGCAGCTTGGGACAGATAAGTGAAGCTTTCTTT	CASSLGQISEAFF
TRBD2	TRBV10-3	.	TRBJ2-1	17	TGTGCCATCAGTGACCGGATAGCGGGAGTTGGGGACAATGAGCAGTTCTTC	CAISDRIAGVGDNEQFF
.	TRBV9	few	TRBJ2-3	14	TGTGCCAGCAGCGTCGAGGGCCTGGGGGATACGCAGTATTTT	CASSVEGLGDTQYF
.	TRBV5-1	once	TRBJ1-1	14	TGCGCCAGCAGTCCCACCTCGTCCAACACTGAAGCTTTCTTT	CASSPTSSNTEAFF
.	TRBV11-2	.	TRBJ2-3	15	TGTGCCAGCAGCTTAGGTGGATTAGTAAGAGATACGCAGTATTTT	CASSLGGLVRDTQYF
TRBD1	TRBV18	once	TRBJ2-2	20	TGTGCCAGCTCACCACCGATCGCATTGGGACAGCCGGGACACACCGGGGAGCTGTTTTTT	CASSPPIALGQPGHTGELFF
TRBD1	TRBV11-3	.	TRBJ2-7	13	TGTGCCAGCAGCTCCGACAGGGCCTACGAGCAGTACTTC	CASSSDRAYEQYF
.	TRBV9	.	TRBJ1-2	13	TGTGCCAGCAGCGAACAGGGAGGCTATGGCTACACCTTC	CASSEQGGYGYTF
.	TRBV7-2	.	TRBJ2-2	17	TGTGCCAGCAGCTTAGTGTTGGCGGCGGGGGCCACCGGGGAGCTGTTTTTT	CASSLVLAAGATGELFF
.	TRBV19	.	TRBJ2-5	17	TGTGCCAGTAGTATAGATTACTCCAGGGTTTGGCGGGAGACCCAGTACTTC	CASSIDYSRVWRETQYF
.	TRBV19	.	TRBJ1-4	14	TGTGCCAGTAATAATGGGGGGAGCGGACGAAAACTGTTTTTT	CASNNGGSGRKLFF
TRBD1	TRBV19	.	TRBJ1-5	16	TGTGCCAGTAGCCAGTCCGGGACAGGGATTCGGCAGCCCCAGCATTTT	CASSQSGTGIRQPQHF
TRBD2	TRBV19	.	TRBJ2-3	14	TGTGCCAGTAGTAATAGCGGGAGGGCAGATACGCAGTATTTT	CASSNSGRADTQYF
TRBD2	TRBV7-3	.	TRBJ2-1	13	TGTGCCAGCAGCTTTTCTAGCGGGAATGAGCAGTTCTTC	CASSFSSGNEQFF
TRBD2	TRBV11-2	.	TRBJ2-7	17	TGTGCCAGCAGCTTAGCCGCTGTAGCGGGACCGAAATACGAGCAGTACTTC	CASSLAAVAGPKYEQYF
TRBD2	TRBV27	.	TRBJ2-2	14	TGTGCCAGCAGTTCCGGACTAGCGACCGGGGAGCTGTTTTTT	CASSSGLATGELFF
TRBD2	TRBV6-5	.	TRBJ2-1	14	TGTGCCAGCAGTCGGACTAGCGGGAGGCCCCGTCAGTTCTTC	CASSRTSGRPRQFF